The next 28 T cell receptor beta chains were all read from a single sample in a study of CD8 T cells in Susac syndrome. RNA amounts of 0.5 to 1 ug underwent reverse transcription with random hexamers. TCRdb re-derived calls from the immunoSEQ multiplex PCR reads in MiXCR, one entry per CDR3 protein. Among fewer than 150,000 distinct CDR3 sequences listed, approximately 90% were seen once. The material sequenced was CD8+ T cells from PBMCs. These receptors all stem from a human donor with multiple sclerosis.

The V gene is TRBV12-3 or TRBV12-4, the J gene TRBJ2-5; no clear D gene. V shed 5 bases and J shed 2 bases, with 6 bases lying between them. This CDR3 has 12 residues. As DNA, the CDR3 is TGTGCCAGCAGTAACAGTCAAGAGACCCAGTACTTC. Amino acids: CASSNSQETQYF.

The chain uses TRBV9 and TRBJ2-1; D is unresolved. The CDR3 is 15 amino acids. Germline V gene sequence: CDR1 SGDLS, CDR2 YYNGEE. V lost 4 bases and J lost 1, with 12 bases in between. CDR3 bases: TGTGCCAGCAGCCCCTCTGAGGCTTCCTACAATGAGCAGTTCTTC. It specifies CASSPSEASYNEQFF.

J is TRBJ2-7 and V is TRBV6-6; D gene uncertain. V lost 5 bases to trimming and J lost 0 bases, with 11 bases between them. This CDR3 spans 14 amino acids. Germline V lookup: CDR1 MNHNY, CDR2 SVGAGI (reference sequence). CDR3 sequence: CASSLPPPSYEQYF. DNA for the CDR3: TGTGCCAGCAGTCTACCTCCCCCCTCCTACGAGCAGTACTTC.

This clonotype was seen just once. V and J are TRBV11-2 and TRBJ2-7; D is possibly TRBD2 (6 bases). Germline lookup yields CDR1 SGHAT and CDR2 FQNNGV. Trimming pared 5 bases from V and 4 bases from J, leaving 18 bases between. The CDR3 length is 15 residues. As DNA, the CDR3 is TGTGCCAGCAGCGCTAGCATGGGACGGGAGTACGAGCAGTACTTC. Translated, it gives CASSASMGREYEQYF.

CDR3 residues: CASSRTMGGAGELFF. CDR3 DNA sequence: TGCGCCAGCAGCCGAACAATGGGTGGGGCCGGGGAGCTGTTTTTT. The V gene is TRBV4-1, the J gene TRBJ2-2; no clear D gene. Trimming took 4 bases from V and 6 from J, leaving 15 bases between them. This CDR3 contains 15 residues. In germline, CDR1 is MGHRA, CDR2 YSYEKL.

The CDR3 here is CSARALSLAGSDTQYF. Here the CDR3 DNA reads TGCAGTGCTAGAGCCCTGTCCCTAGCCGGCTCAGATACGCAGTATTTT. The chain carries TRBV20-1 and TRBJ2-3; the D gene is possibly TRBD2 (5 bases). Germline V CDR1 and CDR2: DFQATT, SNEGSKA (reference sequence). V was trimmed by 1 base and J by 4 bases, leaving 18 bases between them. CDR3 size: 16 residues.

CDR3 in amino acids: CAVIGDTHEQYF. CDR3 coding DNA: TGTGCCGTAATAGGGGACACACACGAGCAGTACTTC. The chain couples TRBV7-6 to TRBJ2-7; tentatively, D is TRBD1 (6 bases). Trimming removed 11 bases at V and 5 bases at J, with 16 bases between. The germline V gene encodes CDR1 SGHVS and CDR2 FNYEAQ. CDR3 length: 12 amino acids. Variable domain in full (rest from reference TRBV7-6 and TRBJ2-7): GAGVSQSPRYKVTKRGQDVALRCDPISGHVSLYWYRQALGQGPEFLTYFNYEAQQDKSGLPNDRFSAERPEGSISTLTIQRTEQRDSAMYRCAVIGDTHEQYFGPGTRLTVT.

This clonotype was detected only once. This CDR3 fails to terminate in the conserved phenylalanine or tryptophan, so it likely reflects a read error. V gene TRBV12-3 or TRBV12-4 combines with J gene TRBJ2-7, with D unresolved. The V gene lost 1 base and the J gene lost 4 bases, with 2 bases spanning the gap. The CDR3 sequence is 11 residues long. The CDR3 is CASSLGYEQYL. The CDR3 DNA is TGTGCCAGCAGTTTAGGATACGAGCAGTACCTC.

The V gene is TRBV7-6, the J gene TRBJ2-7; 15 nucleotides match TRBD2. The germline gives CDR1 SGHVS, CDR2 FNYEAQ. With V trimmed by 7 bases and J by 4 bases, 11 bases remained unmatched. The CDR3 is 17 amino acids. This CDR3 is CASTPGGLAGGGYEQYF. The CDR3 DNA sequence: TGTGCCAGCACCCCCGGCGGACTAGCGGGAGGGGGATACGAGCAGTACTTC.

The chain combines TRBV28 with TRBJ2-7; TRBD2 agrees at 7 bases. The germline CDR1 and CDR2 sequences are MDHEN and SYDVKM. The CDR3 sequence is 13 residues long. After removal of 7 bases from V and 1 base from J, the junction contained 4 bases not matched to a gene. The CDR3: CASTLADSYEQYF. The CDR3 DNA is TGTGCCAGCACTCTAGCGGATTCCTACGAGCAGTACTTC.

The chain joins TRBV30 to TRBJ2-7; TRBD2 agrees at 9 bases. Germline values: CDR1 GTSNPN, CDR2 SVGIG (reference sequence). V lost 6 bases, J lost 10 bases, and 10 bases stayed unmatched. The CDR3 sequence is 12 residues long. CDR3 protein: CACEGGSGRQYF. DNA of the CDR3: TGTGCCTGTGAAGGGGGTAGCGGGAGACAGTACTTC.

V usage is TRBV7-9 and J usage is TRBJ2-1, with a possible D match to TRBD2 (6 bases). Germline V CDR1 and CDR2: SEHNR, FQNEAQ (reference sequence). Trimming removed 1 base from V and 6 bases from J, with 10 bases in between. CDR3 length: 14 amino acids. CDR3 DNA sequence: TGTGCCAGCAGCTTAGTACTGGGACTCAATGAGCAGTTCTTC. Protein sequence: CASSLVLGLNEQFF. Variable domain in full (rest from reference TRBV7-9 and TRBJ2-1): DTGVSQNPRHKITKRGQNVTFRCDPISEHNRLYWYRQTLGQGPEFLTYFQNEAQLEKSRLLSDRFSAERPKGSFSTLEIQRTEQGDSAMYLCASSLVLGLNEQFFGPGTRLTVL.

The rearrangement uses TRBV27 and TRBJ2-4; 10 bases map to TRBD1. The CDR3 sequence is 18 residues long. With 3 bases clipped from V and 2 bases from J, the junction kept 10 bases outside the gene matches. Germline V gene lookup returns CDR1 MNHEY and CDR2 SMNVEV (reference sequence). The chain's CDR3 is CASSFGIGDRGSKNIQYF. The CDR3 DNA follows: TGTGCCAGCAGTTTTGGAATAGGGGACAGGGGATCCAAAAACATTCAGTACTTC.

The rearrangement links TRBV20-1 to TRBJ1-2; the D gene is possibly TRBD1 (6 bases). From germline, CDR1 is DFQATT and CDR2 SNEGSKA (reference sequence). Trimming pared 6 bases from V and 7 bases from J, leaving 15 bases between. The CDR3 contains 12 residues. DNA for the CDR3: TGCAGTGCACTGGGGGGCGAGGGTGGCTACACCTTC. It codes for CSALGGEGGYTF.

Only one count was recorded for this clonotype. Its ends do not fully match the called genes, so a read error is possible. V and J are TRBV29-1 and TRBJ2-1, with unresolved D. This CDR3 contains 12 residues. The germline V gene encodes CDR1 SQVTM and CDR2 ANQGSEA. DNA for the CDR3: TGCAGCGTTGTTCTCTCCAAGGACGGCCTCACCTTC. It codes for CSVVLSKDGLTF.

This rearrangement joins TRBV5-6 to TRBJ2-2; D remains ambiguous. From germline, CDR1 is SGHDT and CDR2 YYEEEE. This CDR3 has 14 residues. With 4 bases removed from V and 5 bases from J, the gap between germline ends came to 12 bases. This chain's CDR3 is CASSRMVDTGELFF. The DNA of the CDR3 is TGTGCCAGCAGCCGGATGGTGGATACCGGGGAGCTGTTTTTT.

The chain carries TRBV20-1 and TRBJ2-7; tentatively, D is TRBD2 (5 bases). V was trimmed by 5 bases and J by 6 bases, leaving 11 bases between them. Looked up from germline, CDR1 is DFQATT and CDR2 is SNEGSKA (reference sequence). CDR3 length: 11 amino acids. Here the CDR3 DNA reads TGCAGTGCTCCTCTCGGGGTCGAGCAGTACTTC. Its protein is CSAPLGVEQYF.

The rearrangement uses TRBV7-8 and TRBJ2-2; D call uncertain. Germline V gene lookup returns CDR1 SGHVS and CDR2 FQNEAQ. Trimming took 5 bases from V and 5 from J, leaving 12 bases between them. The CDR3 runs to 14 residues. The CDR3 protein is CASSRPADTGELFF. The DNA for the CDR3 is TGTGCCAGCAGCCGCCCTGCGGATACCGGGGAGCTGTTTTTT.

This clonotype came up once. The chain combines TRBV6-5 with TRBJ2-5, with 7 bases matching TRBD1. Germline loops: CDR1 MNHEY, CDR2 SVGAGI. Losses at the gene ends were 6 bases for V and 5 bases for J; bases not matched to a gene: 9. The CDR3 has 14 amino acids. Here the CDR3 DNA reads TGTGCCAGCAGGATACAGGGGCTCGCTGAGACCCAGTACTTC. Residues: CASRIQGLAETQYF.

This clonotype was counted only a few times. The rearrangement links TRBV3-1 to TRBJ1-2, with D tentatively TRBD1 (5 bases). V was pared by 0 bases and J by 3 bases, with 8 bases between. The CDR3 has 14 residues. CDR1 and CDR2 (germline): LGHDT, YNNKEL (reference sequence). The CDR3 loop is CASSQDARDYGYTF. The CDR3 coding sequence is TGTGCCAGCAGCCAAGACGCCAGGGACTATGGCTACACCTTC.

DNA of the CDR3: TGTGCCAGCAGCATAACTAGCGGGAGCTCCAATGAGCAGTTCTTC. It specifies CASSITSGSSNEQFF. The chain employs TRBV9 and TRBJ2-1, with TRBD2 identical over 11 bases. The V gene end was trimmed by 4 bases and the J gene end by 6 bases; junction bases not matched to a gene: 6. CDR1 is SGDLS, CDR2 YYNGEE, per germline. This CDR3 is built from 15 residues.

This rearrangement joins TRBV24-1 to TRBJ1-1, with D unresolved. V lost 4 bases and J 1 base, leaving 9 bases between the germline ends. The CDR3 runs to 14 residues. Germline V lookup: CDR1 KGHDR, CDR2 SFDVKD. As DNA, the CDR3 is TGTGCCACCAGTGACGGCGGAGAGAACACTGAAGCTTTCTTT. Translated: CATSDGGENTEAFF.

The chain has TRBV20-1 and TRBJ1-6; 7 nucleotides match TRBD1. The CDR3 spans 13 residues. The germline CDR1 and CDR2 sequences are DFQATT and SNEGSKA (reference sequence). The trim removed 3 bases at V and 10 bases at J, leaving 6 bases unmatched. CDR3 sequence reads: CSARQGVRSPLHF. The CDR3, as DNA: TGCAGTGCTAGGCAGGGGGTAAGATCACCCCTCCACTTT.

This clonotype occurred once. The genes are TRBV25-1 and TRBJ2-2; D not resolved. V was shortened by 2 bases and J by 2 bases, with 3 bases between the two germline ends. CDR1 MGHDK and CDR2 SYGVNS come from the germline V gene. The CDR3 has 13 amino acids. The DNA of the CDR3 is TGTGCCAGCAGTGAAGATAACACCGGGGAGCTGTTTTTT. This sequence encodes CASSEDNTGELFF.

V usage is TRBV6-5 and J usage is TRBJ1-1, with no clear D. Trimming shortened V by 6 bases and J by 1 base, and 9 bases separated the two germline ends. The CDR3 runs to 13 residues. The germline V gene has CDR1 MNHEY and CDR2 SVGAGI. For the CDR3, the DNA is TGTGCCAGCAGCAGACACGAGAACACTGAAGCTTTCTTT. Translating it yields CASSRHENTEAFF.

This chain uses TRBV20-1 with TRBJ1-2; a weak D match, TRBD1 (5 bases). This CDR3 is 14 amino acids long. Germline lookup yields CDR1 DFQATT and CDR2 SNEGSKA (reference sequence). V was cut by 1 base and J by 3 bases, with 12 bases left in between. The CDR3 sequence is CSARVRDSHYGYTF. For the CDR3, the DNA is TGCAGTGCTAGAGTGAGAGACAGTCACTATGGCTACACCTTC.

The chain recombines TRBV7-6 with TRBJ2-3; D is ambiguous. This CDR3 is built from 12 residues. Germline values: CDR1 SGHVS, CDR2 FNYEAQ. The germline V and J ends were trimmed by 4 bases and 1 base, with 3 bases remaining between them. The DNA of the CDR3 is TGTGCCAGCAGCTGGGGCACAGATACGCAGTATTTT. Its protein product is CASSWGTDTQYF.

This clonotype was detected once. The chain is built from TRBV4-3 and TRBJ2-1; possibly TRBD2 for D (5 bases). V lost 0 bases and J lost 7, with 13 bases in between. The CDR3 length is 15 residues. Germline CDR1 and CDR2: LGHNA and YSLEER. The chain's CDR3 is CASSQDWGEGNEQFF. The CDR3 region has the DNA TGCGCCAGCAGCCAAGATTGGGGAGAAGGAAATGAGCAGTTCTTC.